A selection of T cell receptor beta chains follows, all from one sample in a study of T cell responses to AZD1222 COVID-19 vaccine. Produced via immunoSEQ multiplex PCR; TCRdb's table is partial and in-frame only. This table holds 200,000 or so clones, over 85% found once. This specimen was peripheral blood, taken 28 days after the second AZD1222 dose. The receptors here all came from an adult who received the AZD1222 COVID-19 vaccine. Both conserved end residues are part of each CDR3. Each record gives: clone size, J gene, D gene, V gene, CDR3 protein, CDR3 DNA. The D gene is left open where the match is weak. Not all rows give a size; the values are once, few, many and, for expanded clones, a class.

>.|TRBJ2-3|TRBD2|TRBV5-4
CASSIGTSGATDTQYF
TGTGCCAGCAGCATCGGGACTAGCGGGGCCACAGATACGCAGTATTTT
>.|TRBJ2-1|.|TRBV11-2
CASSLMEVSYNEQFF
TGTGCCAGCAGCTTAATGGAGGTCTCCTACAATGAGCAGTTCTTC
>.|TRBJ2-1|.|TRBV4-2
CASSQDRGTHGDEQFF
TGTGCCAGCAGCCAAGATAGAGGGACCCACGGAGATGAGCAGTTCTTC
>.|TRBJ1-5|.|TRBV6-2/TRBV6-3
CASSYSGWGQPQHF
TGTGCCAGCAGTTACTCGGGTTGGGGTCAGCCCCAGCATTTT
>.|TRBJ1-4|.|TRBV24-1
CATSDWGAEKLFF
TGTGCCACCAGTGACTGGGGGGCAGAAAAACTGTTTTTT
>.|TRBJ1-2|.|TRBV2
CASSVGYGYTF
TGTGCCAGCAGTGTCGGCTATGGCTACACCTTC
>.|TRBJ1-6|.|TRBV5-5
CASSLQQLLIDSPLHF
TGTGCCAGCAGCCTCCAACAGCTCCTCATTGATTCACCCCTCCACTTT
>.|TRBJ2-1|.|TRBV7-3
CASSFQGYNEQFF
TGTGCCAGCAGCTTCCAAGGGTACAATGAGCAGTTCTTC
>.|TRBJ1-4|.|TRBV27
CASSLSHGYEKLFF
TGTGCCAGCAGTTTATCGCACGGCTATGAAAAACTGTTTTTT
>.|TRBJ2-3|TRBD1|TRBV9
CASSSSGTGAPDTQYF
TGTGCCAGCAGCTCATCCGGGACAGGGGCCCCAGATACGCAGTATTTT
>.|TRBJ2-5|.|TRBV3-1/TRBV3-2
CASSQVGGRETQYF
TGTGCCAGCAGCCAAGTCGGGGGGCGGGAGACCCAGTACTTC
>.|TRBJ2-1|.|TRBV9
CASSLRNEQFF
TGTGCCAGCAGCCTAAGAAATGAGCAGTTCTTC
>.|TRBJ2-1|.|TRBV7-9
CASSLQEGWNEQFF
TGTGCCAGCAGCTTACAAGAAGGGTGGAATGAGCAGTTCTTC
>.|TRBJ1-5|.|TRBV12-3/TRBV12-4
CASSLSVNQPQHF
TGTGCCAGCAGTTTATCGGTTAATCAGCCCCAGCATTTT
>.|TRBJ1-2|TRBD1|TRBV19
CASSTLPGTGGHGYTF
TGTGCCAGTAGTACCCTCCCCGGGACAGGGGGCCATGGCTACACCTTC
>.|TRBJ1-1|.|TRBV7-8
CASSSDGNTEAFF
TGTGCCAGCAGCTCAGACGGAAACACTGAAGCTTTCTTT
>.|TRBJ2-7|TRBD1|TRBV5-1
CASSTGTAGREQYF
TGCGCCAGCAGCACCGGGACAGCTGGACGCGAGCAGTACTTC
>.|TRBJ2-7|TRBD2|TRBV2
CASSVSGGVSVYEQYF
TGTGCCAGCAGTGTCAGCGGGGGGGTATCCGTCTACGAGCAGTACTTC
>once|TRBJ1-2|.|TRBV6-5
CATGESYGYTF
TGTGCCACCGGGGAGAGCTATGGCTACACCTTC